Following are 20 T cell receptor beta chains from one sample sequenced in a study of cytomegalovirus exposure and HLA in healthy donors. PCR primers comprised 60 Vbeta and 13 Jbeta primers. Some clones are missing from TCRdb's copy, which holds only in-frame ones; the method was immunoSEQ multiplex PCR. The sample carries approximately 270,000 clones, 75% to 90% recorded once. Sequences were obtained from PBMCs. The receptors were sampled from a girl aged 2-10 years in good health and CMV-seronegative.

The rearrangement joins TRBV4-1 to TRBJ2-5; TRBD1 matches at 8 bases. V lost 3 bases, J lost 4 bases, and 10 bases stayed unmatched. Germline V gene lookup returns CDR1 MGHRA and CDR2 YSYEKL. The CDR3 covers 16 residues. CDR3: CASSHLIGQGGETQYF. In DNA form, the CDR3 reads TGCGCCAGCAGCCACCTGATCGGACAGGGTGGAGAGACCCAGTACTTC.

V usage is TRBV7-7 and J usage is TRBJ1-1; D uncertain. Germline CDR1 reads SSHAT; CDR2 reads FNYEAQ (reference sequence). This CDR3 has 12 residues. V lost 1 base and J 8 bases, leaving 8 bases between the germline ends. The CDR3 DNA is TGTGCCAGCAGCTTAGGTGCAACAGAAGCTTTCTTT. Protein: CASSLGATEAFF.

A few counts support this clone. The chain links TRBV5-1 to TRBJ2-5; TRBD2 is a possible D gene (5 bases). Germline CDR1 and CDR2: SGHRS and YFSETQ. V lost 3 bases to trimming and J lost 1 base, with 7 bases between them. CDR3 length: 13 residues. The CDR3 coding sequence is TGCGCCAGCAGCTCCGGGATCCAAGAGACCCAGTACTTC. Its translation: CASSSGIQETQYF. Full variable domain (missing parts from reference TRBV5-1 and TRBJ2-5): KAGVTQTPRYLIKTRGQQVTLSCSPISGHRSVSWYQQTPGQGLQFLFEYFSETQRNKGNFPGRFSGRQFSNSRSEMNVSTLELGDSALYLCASSSGIQETQYFGPGTRLLVL.

The chain couples TRBV28 to TRBJ2-1, with TRBD2 matching over 7 bases. Germline V lookup: CDR1 MDHEN, CDR2 SYDVKM. The V gene end was trimmed by 4 bases and the J gene end by 3 bases; junction bases not matched to a gene: 9. The CDR3 contains 16 residues. CDR3 nucleotides: TGTGCCAGCAGTTCCCCACGGGAGGACGACTACAATGAGCAGTTCTTC. It yields the protein CASSSPREDDYNEQFF.

This clone was seen only a few times. The chain joins TRBV6-1 to TRBJ2-7; D remains unclear. CDR1 is MNHNS, CDR2 SASEGT, per germline. The CDR3 runs to 15 residues. V was clipped by 1 base and J by 0 bases, with 10 bases between them. CDR3 in DNA: TGTGCCAGCAGTGAAGGAGACACCTCCTCCTACGAGCAGTACTTC. It yields the protein CASSEGDTSSYEQYF.

This chain joins TRBV4-1 and TRBJ2-7; 8 bases are shared with TRBD2. Germline-derived CDR1 and CDR2 are MGHRA and YSYEKL. There are 15 residues in the CDR3. Trimming removed 2 bases from V and 2 bases from J; junction bases left unmatched: 5. The CDR3 nucleotides are TGCGCCAGCAGCCAACTAGCGGGTGGACCCTACGAGCAGTACTTC. Protein: CASSQLAGGPYEQYF.

V is TRBV5-1 and J is TRBJ1-1, with D perhaps TRBD1 (5 bases). Trimming removed 0 bases at V and 2 bases at J, with 8 bases between. Per the germline V gene, CDR1 is SGHRS and CDR2 is YFSETQ. This CDR3 comprises 14 residues. The CDR3 DNA reads TGCGCCAGCAGCTTGGTCAGGGTTAACACTGAAGCTTTCTTT. Its translation: CASSLVRVNTEAFF.

The chain employs TRBV5-4 and TRBJ1-2; the D gene is possibly TRBD1 (5 bases). CDR1 and CDR2 from the germline V gene are SGHNT and YYREEE (reference sequence). V was cut by 0 bases and J by 5 bases, with 20 bases left in between. The CDR3 loop spans 17 amino acids. The CDR3 nucleotides read TGTGCCAGCAGCTTGGCCCACACAGGCACCCTCGAATATGGCTACACCTTC. It encodes CASSLAHTGTLEYGYTF.

This clone was observed a few times. The chain joins TRBV5-6 to TRBJ2-1; D may be TRBD2 (6 bases). V gave up 3 bases and J gave up 2 bases, with 21 bases separating them. CDR1 is SGHDT, CDR2 YYEEEE, per germline. This CDR3 contains 18 residues. The CDR3 DNA reads as TGTGCCAGCAGCTCCGCTCTGGCGGACGGGAGAGCCTACAATGAGCAGTTCTTC. The encoded protein is CASSSALADGRAYNEQFF.

The J gene is TRBJ1-2, the V gene TRBV7-9; the D gene is possibly TRBD1 (5 bases). Germline V gene data show CDR1 as SEHNR and CDR2 as FQNEAQ (reference sequence). This CDR3 contains 15 residues. V was cut by 1 base and J by 5 bases, with 14 bases left in between. CDR3: CASSLVTGTDYGYTF. CDR3 DNA sequence: TGTGCCAGCAGCTTAGTCACAGGCACTGATTATGGCTACACCTTC.

DNA for the CDR3: TGTGCCAGCAGCTTAGCGCTAAGGATTTGGACGGAGGGGGAGACCCAGTACTTC. As protein: CASSLALRIWTEGETQYF. The rearrangement uses TRBV7-2 and TRBJ2-5; TRBD2 might be the D (6 bases). Germline assignment: CDR1 SGHTA and CDR2 FQGNSA. The germline V and J ends were trimmed by 0 bases and 5 bases, with 22 bases remaining between them. The length of the CDR3 is 18 residues.

The rearrangement links TRBV2 to TRBJ1-6; D is undetermined. V lost 5 bases and J lost 10, with 21 bases in between. The CDR3 contains 16 residues. Germline values: CDR1 SNHLY, CDR2 FYNNEI. The CDR3: CASSLKREGVWSPLHF. CDR3 sequence (DNA): TGTGCCAGCAGTCTCAAGAGGGAGGGCGTGTGGTCACCCCTCCACTTT.

The chain employs TRBV7-2 and TRBJ2-5, with 12 bases aligning to TRBD2. This CDR3 has 16 residues. Germline trimming cut 5 bases from V and 4 bases from J; bases unmatched to any gene: 8. Germline V CDR1 and CDR2: SGHTA, FQGNSA. CDR3 bases: TGTGCCAGCAGCCTCCGACTAGCGGGGGAGAGAGAGACCCAGTACTTC. Its translation: CASSLRLAGERETQYF.

Here the CDR3 reads CASRATSGGEGETQYF. CDR3 DNA: TGTGCCAGCAGGGCGACTAGCGGGGGAGAAGGGGAGACCCAGTACTTC. V is TRBV27 and J is TRBJ2-5; 12 bases align to TRBD2. V shed 6 bases, J shed 5 bases, and the junction held 10 bases outside the gene matches. Germline V gene data show CDR1 as MNHEY and CDR2 as SMNVEV (reference sequence). The CDR3 loop spans 16 amino acids.

The J gene is TRBJ1-1, the V gene TRBV30; 7 bases line up with TRBD1. The J segment lost 3 bases and the V segment lost 8 bases, leaving 6 bases of the junction unmatched. CDR3 size: 12 residues. CDR1 is GTSNPN, CDR2 SVGIG, per germline (reference sequence). CDR3 DNA: TGTGCCCAAGACAGGGCGGACACTGAAGCTTTCTTT. Protein product: CAQDRADTEAFF.

The chain couples TRBV4-2 to TRBJ2-7; weak D call: TRBD2 (6 bases). This CDR3 spans 13 amino acids. Germline assignment: CDR1 LGHNA and CDR2 YNFKEQ. V dropped 0 bases and J dropped 7 bases, with 10 bases sitting between them. Written as DNA, the CDR3 is TGTGCCAGCAGCCAAGAAAACCGGGGGGAGCAGTACTTC. Protein product: CASSQENRGEQYF.

This clone was picked up a small number of times. The V and J genes are TRBV29-1 and TRBJ2-5; 10 nucleotides match TRBD1. Germline trimming cut 6 bases from V and 4 bases from J; bases unmatched to any gene: 14. Germline V CDR1 and CDR2: SQVTM, ANQGSEA. The CDR3 is made up of 16 amino acids. The CDR3 sequence is CSVGVPRRDRGETQYF. Here the CDR3 DNA reads TGCAGCGTCGGAGTTCCCAGGAGGGACAGGGGAGAGACCCAGTACTTC.

The sample holds a few counts of this clone. V gene TRBV5-6 combines with J gene TRBJ1-4; tentative D call: TRBD1 (6 bases). Germline-derived CDR1 and CDR2 are SGHDT and YYEEEE. CDR3 length: 16 amino acids. Trimming cost V 4 bases and J 3 bases, with 16 bases left between them. CDR3 residues: CASSGENRVSNEKLFF. The CDR3 nucleotides are TGTGCCAGCAGCGGCGAGAACAGGGTGTCTAATGAAAAACTGTTTTTT. The full variable domain, in which reference TRBV5-6 and TRBJ1-4 provide the parts outside the CDR3, is DAGVTQSPTHLIKTRGQQVTLRCSPKSGHDTVSWYQQALGQGPQFIFQYYEEEERQRGNFPDRFSGHQFPNYSSELNVNALLLGDSALYLCASSGENRVSNEKLFFGSGTQLSVL.

CDR3 bases: TGTGCCAGCAGTGAACAATTTGGCGGGGCCGGGGAGCTGTTTTTT. Protein: CASSEQFGGAGELFF. V and J are TRBV6-1 and TRBJ2-2; weak D call: TRBD2 (6 bases). Trimming shortened V by 2 bases and J by 6 bases, and 13 bases separated the two germline ends. CDR3 length: 15 residues. Germline V CDR1 and CDR2: MNHNS, SASEGT.

This sequence joins TRBV19 and TRBJ2-4; maybe TRBD1 (6 bases). V lost 5 bases and J 2 bases, leaving 16 bases between the germline ends. This CDR3 region has 16 residues. Germline CDR1 LNHDA, CDR2 SQIVND (reference sequence). As DNA, the CDR3 is TGTGCCAGTAGTCTAGTGGGGACATCGCCCAAAAACATTCAGTACTTC. This gives the protein CASSLVGTSPKNIQYF. The full variable domain, completed using reference TRBV19 and TRBJ2-4, is DGGITQSPKYLFRKEGQNVTLSCEQNLNHDAMYWYRQDPGQGLRLIYYSQIVNDFQKGDIAEGYSVSREKKESFPLTVTSAQKNPTAFYLCASSLVGTSPKNIQYFGAGTRLSVL.